This record concerns one T cell receptor (beta chain) sequence. The clone's antigen remains unknown. No much larger clone is present one base from it, and per-base qualities are unavailable. TCR beta CDR3 regions were amplified from RNA transcripts. The first round of RT-PCR for the TCR CDR3 was performed with the HTBI primer set and the Qiagen OneStep RT-PCR kit. Libraries were constructed in a second round of multiplex PCR, after which size selection and purification were performed. Paired-end sequencing of the libraries was performed with 100 bp reads on an Illumina HiSeq2000. In the original analysis: SOAPnuke was used to process the raw data, with reads discarded if the reads contained adapters or uncalled bases, had a mean Phred below 15, or lacked an exact constant-primer or identifier match. COPE v1.2.5 was used to merge high-quality paired reads, and clonotypes were defined as unique nucleotide sequences. Clonotypes were aligned to IMGT TRBV, TRBD and TRBJ reference segments using MiTCR v1.1. Analysis was restricted to V-J combinations with a frequency above 0.0001, which covered roughly 99% of repertoires. A TCS score was defined as the ratio of F50 (clonal expansion) to E x V (chaos), with BLOSUM62-based TCRdist applied between CDR3 peptides within each V-J. Welch's t-statistics and random forest reduced 500 to 650 V-J features to fewer than 15, which were used in a naive Bayes classifier (R e1071). The public reads were quality trimmed at Q25 with fastp and then assembled into clones with MiXCR by TCRdb, keeping productive beta chains. When rows share a CDR3 protein, they turn into one entry using the most common DNA and genes. These V and J calls rely on TCRdb rather than the paper's analysis. The sample yields approximately 430,000 distinct CDR3 sequences; less than 20% were counted once. The ten biggest clones cover around 7% of the sample.

The CDR3 numbers 16 residues from cysteine through phenylalanine. The only DNA kept is the CDR3, 48 bases in frame from the first base. CDR1 and CDR2 are drawn from the germline V gene: SGHTA, FQGTGA. Here V drops 5 bases and J drops 2 bases, and the junction holds 2 bases not matched to any gene. This entry comes from a study of T cells in Graves' hyperthyroidism and ophthalmopathy (dated by TCRdb to the late 2010s). Regarding the research as a whole: Peripheral blood was collected at initial diagnosis, before any treatment. TCR V-J signatures able to tell the groups apart were searched for in a discovery cohort of more than 90 patients, of whom approximately 40 had Graves' ophthalmopathy and roughly 59 had stable Graves' hyperthyroidism. Prospective prediction of ophthalmopathy was tested in an independent validation cohort consisting of 18 hyperthyroidism patients and around 17 patients who later progressed to ophthalmopathy. The roughly 100 discovery patients were randomly split 7:3 into training and test sets. In about 6 Graves' hyperthyroidism patients, the study also compared T-cell repertoires from thyroid tissue with T-cell repertoires from blood. Following sampling, methimazole starting at 30 mg daily was given to hyperthyroidism patients, and high-dose intravenous methylprednisolone was given to ophthalmopathy patients. The paper describes TCR Vbeta CDR3 sequencing of fewer than 150 peripheral blood samples, made up of 43 ophthalmopathy patients, 70 to 75 hyperthyroidism patients and roughly 17 progressor patients. Broad study findings and their caveats: Ophthalmopathy was separated from stable hyperthyroidism by a 13 V-J signature model, with over 85% sensitivity and 81% to 83% specificity obtained in cross-validation and 80%/75% obtained in testing. Sample size was not statistically predetermined, and blinding of investigators to group allocation was not performed. During validation, the model predicted progression to ophthalmopathy a median of approximately 6.5 months ahead of onset, with around 70% sensitivity and about 72% specificity. Most expanded thyroid clonotypes (frequency above 0.001) were also found in blood, which suggests that blood repertoires may mirror thyroid immune responses.

Stable Graves' hyperthyroidism was defined as no progression to ophthalmopathy during 18 months of follow-up. Hyperthyroidism patients were newly diagnosed, had a disease duration of under 2 months, and were aged 18 to 65 years. Any patient with an uncontrolled infection, another autoimmune disease, pregnancy or lactation was excluded. Diagnoses were established on the basis of clinical symptoms, serum thyroxine and TRAb, thyroid ultrasound, and orbital computed tomography. PBMCs were isolated from 7.5 to 10 ml of fresh peripheral blood by Ficoll-Paque density gradient centrifugation. Total RNA was extracted with Trizol reagent, and quality was checked on an Agilent 2100 Bioanalyzer.

The TCR originated in a woman aged 18 to 35 with Graves' hyperthyroidism. The V gene is TRBV7-3 and the J gene is TRBJ2-1; a stretch of 14 junction bases matches TRBD2. The sample comprised blood. The DNA reads as follows: TGTGCCAGCAGCCCGACTAGCGGGAGGGCCTACAATGAGCAGTTCTTC. Protein translation: CASSPTSGRAYNEQFF.